These 13 T cell receptor beta chains were sequenced from one sample in a study of cytomegalovirus exposure and HLA in healthy donors. Primers included in the PCR were 60 Vbeta and 13 Jbeta primers. Generated by immunoSEQ multiplex PCR, the TCRdb table keeps only in-frame clones and is missing some. This table has 160,000 or so clones, around 83% appearing once. The sample comprised PBMCs. These receptor sequences come from a woman aged 18-30 years in good health and CMV-seronegative.

This clone was recorded only once. The chain links TRBV30 to TRBJ1-3, with a possible D match to TRBD1 (5 bases). CDR1 is GTSNPN, CDR2 SVGIG, per germline (reference sequence). The CDR3 sequence is 17 residues long. Trimming removed 2 bases from V and 4 bases from J, with 21 bases in between. As DNA, the CDR3 is TGTGCCTGGAGTCGGGCTTTGGGGCAACTAACCGGAAACACCATATATTTT. Protein: CAWSRALGQLTGNTIYF.

This clone was observed once. The rearrangement links TRBV19 to TRBJ2-2; 11 positions agree with TRBD1. Losses at the gene ends were 5 bases for V and 5 bases for J; bases not matched to a gene: 7. This CDR3 spans 16 amino acids. Per germline, CDR1 LNHDA and CDR2 SQIVND (reference sequence). DNA for the CDR3: TGTGCCAGTAGTCTTCGGACAGGGGGCGGTACCGGGGAGCTGTTTTTT. It translates to CASSLRTGGGTGELFF.

This clone was counted between two and nine times. For the CDR3, the DNA is TGTGCCAGCAGTGACCCCGGGACTGCCTCCTACGAGCAGTACTTC. Translated, it gives CASSDPGTASYEQYF. V and J are TRBV2 and TRBJ2-7; the D gene is possibly TRBD2 (6 bases). CDR3 length: 15 amino acids. Trimming left V 3 bases short and J 0 bases short, with 12 bases between. Germline-derived CDR1 and CDR2 are SNHLY and FYNNEI.

This sequence joins TRBV5-1 and TRBJ2-3; D is ambiguous. The V gene's germline CDR1 is SGHRS and CDR2 YFSETQ. The CDR3 contains 14 residues. The germline V and J ends were trimmed by 0 bases and 4 bases, with 9 bases remaining between them. CDR3 sequence (DNA): TGCGCCAGCAGCTTGGTCAGAGGTTCAGATACGCAGTATTTT. Amino acid sequence: CASSLVRGSDTQYF.

This chain links TRBV9 with TRBJ2-7; 7 positions match TRBD1. J was trimmed by 4 bases and V by 2 bases; bases with no gene match: 6. CDR1 SGDLS and CDR2 YYNGEE come from the germline V gene. The CDR3 loop spans 14 amino acids. The CDR3 here is CASSVTGYSYEQYF. The DNA of the CDR3 is TGTGCCAGCAGCGTGACAGGGTACAGTTACGAGCAGTACTTC.

This chain links TRBV25-1 with TRBJ2-3; tentative D call: TRBD1 (6 bases). Germline values: CDR1 MGHDK, CDR2 SYGVNS. The CDR3 runs 12 residues. Trimming stripped 8 bases from V and 8 bases from J, with 14 bases between. CDR3 bases: TGTGCCAGCGGGGGCCCCCCCGGTACGCAGTATTTT. The encoded protein is CASGGPPGTQYF.

This clone appeared a single time. The sample contains more than one DNA sequence encoding this CDR3. CDR3: CASSPRTGGIKLIYEQYF. CDR3 nucleotides: TGTGCCAGCAGTCCGCGGACAGGGGGGATCAAGTTAATCTACGAGCAGTACTTC. The V call is TRBV28, the J call TRBJ2-7; 10 nucleotides match TRBD1. CDR1 is MDHEN, CDR2 SYDVKM, per germline. V trimming: 5 bases; J trimming: 3 bases; junction bases outside the gene matches: 16. The CDR3 consists of 18 residues.

This clone was seen more than once but under ten times. The sample has other DNA sequences that encode this CDR3 too. This chain links TRBV21-1 with TRBJ1-4; the table calls TRBD1, which could not be checked here. TRBV21-1 is designated a pseudogene. This CDR3 region has 18 residues. This chain's CDR3 is CASSYKGGQGATNEKLFF. CDR3 bases: TGTGCCAGCAGCTATAAAGGGGGACAGGGGGCAACTAATGAAAAACTGTTTTTT.

For this clone: The identical CDR3 is also encoded by other nucleotide sequences in the sample. V usage is TRBV9 and J usage is TRBJ1-2; 7 positions agree with TRBD1. Looked up from germline, CDR1 is SGDLS and CDR2 is YYNGEE. The CDR3 contains 14 residues. Trimming removed 0 bases from V and 2 bases from J; junction bases left unmatched: 1. The CDR3 sequence: CASSVGQGNYGYTF. As DNA, the CDR3 is TGTGCCAGCAGCGTAGGACAGGGAAACTATGGCTACACCTTC.

The genes are TRBV7-2 and TRBJ2-1, with 8 bases aligning to TRBD2. This CDR3 has 16 residues. V lost 5 bases, J lost 4 bases, and 10 bases stayed unmatched. From germline, CDR1 is SGHTA and CDR2 FQGNSA. DNA of the CDR3: TGTGCCAGCAGCCCAGGGAGCGGGGGACAATACAATGAGCAGTTCTTC. Translation gives CASSPGSGGQYNEQFF.

The chain employs TRBV28 and TRBJ1-1, with 10 bases that match TRBD1. The trim removed 3 bases at V and 10 bases at J, leaving 8 bases unmatched. The CDR3 spans 14 residues. Germline values: CDR1 MDHEN, CDR2 SYDVKM. The CDR3 protein is CASSFPDRGRAAFF. CDR3 nucleotide sequence: TGTGCCAGCAGTTTCCCAGACAGGGGGCGCGCAGCTTTCTTT.

CDR3 DNA sequence: TGTGCCAGCAGCGTCCCCAGAACGGGGAGCGGGTCGGGGAGCGAGGAGACCCAGTACTTC. This codes for CASSVPRTGSGSGSEETQYF. V usage is TRBV7-8 and J usage is TRBJ2-5; the D gene is possibly TRBD2 (6 bases). Germline lookup yields CDR1 SGHVS and CDR2 FQNEAQ. CDR3 size: 20 residues. V dropped 5 bases and J dropped 5 bases, with 33 bases sitting between them. Variable domain in full (rest from reference TRBV7-8 and TRBJ2-5): GAGVSQSPRYKVAKRGQDVALRCDPISGHVSLFWYQQALGQGPEFLTYFQNEAQLDKSGLPSDRFFAERPEGSVSTLKIQRTQQEDSAVYLCASSVPRTGSGSGSEETQYFGPGTRLLVL.

The genes are TRBV5-1 and TRBJ2-6; TRBD1 matches at 7 bases. Germline V lookup: CDR1 SGHRS, CDR2 YFSETQ. The length of the CDR3 is 17 residues. Trimming cost V 4 bases and J 1 base; bases outside gene matches: 8. The CDR3 spells CASSPRPGGSGANVLTF. In DNA form, the CDR3 reads TGCGCCAGCAGCCCCCGCCCAGGGGGTTCTGGGGCCAACGTCCTGACTTTC.